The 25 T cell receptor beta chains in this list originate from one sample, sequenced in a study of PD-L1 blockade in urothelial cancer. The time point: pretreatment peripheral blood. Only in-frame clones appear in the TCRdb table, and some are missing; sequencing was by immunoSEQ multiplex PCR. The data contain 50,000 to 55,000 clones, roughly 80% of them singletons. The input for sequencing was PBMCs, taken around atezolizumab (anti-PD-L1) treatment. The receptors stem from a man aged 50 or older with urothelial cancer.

The CDR3 here is CAWSVPSPRKNTEAFF. The CDR3 bases are TGTGCCTGGAGTGTACCCTCCCCCAGAAAGAACACTGAAGCTTTCTTT. This chain links TRBV30 with TRBJ1-1; unclear D gene. Germline CDR1 and CDR2: GTSNPN and SVGIG (reference sequence). V lost 0 bases to trimming and J lost 1 base, with 15 bases between them. CDR3 length: 16 residues.

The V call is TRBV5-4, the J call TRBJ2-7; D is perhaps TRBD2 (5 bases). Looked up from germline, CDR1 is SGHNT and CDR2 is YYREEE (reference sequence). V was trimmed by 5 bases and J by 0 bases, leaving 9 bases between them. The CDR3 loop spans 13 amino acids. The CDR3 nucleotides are TGTGCCAGCAGTTCTCGGGACTCCTACGAGCAGTACTTC. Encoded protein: CASSSRDSYEQYF.

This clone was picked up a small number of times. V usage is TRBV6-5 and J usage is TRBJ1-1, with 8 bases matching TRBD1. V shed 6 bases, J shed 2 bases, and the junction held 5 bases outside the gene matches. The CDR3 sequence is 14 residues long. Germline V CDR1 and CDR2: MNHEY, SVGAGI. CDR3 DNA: TGTGCCAGCAGCCTGGACAGGGTCAACACTGAAGCTTTCTTT. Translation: CASSLDRVNTEAFF.

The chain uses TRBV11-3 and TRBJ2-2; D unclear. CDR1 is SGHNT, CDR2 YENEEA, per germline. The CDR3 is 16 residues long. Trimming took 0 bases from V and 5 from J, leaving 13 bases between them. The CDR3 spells CASSLDGLSGTGELFF. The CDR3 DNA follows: TGTGCCAGCAGCTTAGATGGCCTCTCTGGTACCGGGGAGCTGTTTTTT.

The CDR3 DNA is TGTGCCTGGGGCAGGTTTTGGGCAGGGGGCCCCGGGGAGCTGTTTTTT. This translates into CAWGRFWAGGPGELFF. The chain combines TRBV30 with TRBJ2-2, with 8 bases fitting TRBD1. V dropped 5 bases and J dropped 6; count of bases not matched to a gene: 14. The CDR3 totals 16 residues. CDR1 GTSNPN and CDR2 SVGIG come from the germline V gene (reference sequence).

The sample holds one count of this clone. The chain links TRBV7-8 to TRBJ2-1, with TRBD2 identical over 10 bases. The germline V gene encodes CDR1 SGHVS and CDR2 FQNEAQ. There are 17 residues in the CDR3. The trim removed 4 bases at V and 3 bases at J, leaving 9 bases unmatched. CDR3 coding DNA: TGTGCCAGCAGCTATCGGCTAGCGGGAGTTTTCTACAATGAGCAGTTCTTC. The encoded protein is CASSYRLAGVFYNEQFF.

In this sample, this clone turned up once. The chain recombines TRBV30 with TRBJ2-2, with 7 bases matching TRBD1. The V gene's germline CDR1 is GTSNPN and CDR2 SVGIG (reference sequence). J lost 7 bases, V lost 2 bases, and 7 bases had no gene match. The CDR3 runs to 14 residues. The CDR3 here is CAWSNRGWGGELFF. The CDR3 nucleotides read TGTGCCTGGAGTAACAGGGGATGGGGCGGGGAGCTGTTTTTT.

In DNA, the CDR3 is TGTGCCAGCAGGCGGGACGGGTCCTACGAGCAGTACTTC. It codes for CASRRDGSYEQYF. The gene calls are TRBV28 and TRBJ2-7; D is perhaps TRBD2 (6 bases). The CDR3 has 13 amino acids. Germline V CDR1 and CDR2: MDHEN, SYDVKM. V lost 6 bases, J lost 1 base, and 10 bases lay in between.

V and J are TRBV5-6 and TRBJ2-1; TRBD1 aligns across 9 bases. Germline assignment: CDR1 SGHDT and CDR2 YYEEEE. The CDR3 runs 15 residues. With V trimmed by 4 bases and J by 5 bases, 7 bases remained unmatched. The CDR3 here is CASSPGTGRDNEQFF. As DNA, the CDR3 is TGTGCCAGCAGCCCCGGGACAGGGCGAGACAATGAGCAGTTCTTC.

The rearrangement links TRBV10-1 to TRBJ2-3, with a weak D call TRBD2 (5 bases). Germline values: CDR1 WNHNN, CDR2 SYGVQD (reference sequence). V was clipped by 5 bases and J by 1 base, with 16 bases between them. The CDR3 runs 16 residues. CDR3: CASSPQLGGGTDTQYF. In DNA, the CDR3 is TGCGCCAGCAGTCCCCAACTAGGTGGTGGCACAGATACGCAGTATTTT.

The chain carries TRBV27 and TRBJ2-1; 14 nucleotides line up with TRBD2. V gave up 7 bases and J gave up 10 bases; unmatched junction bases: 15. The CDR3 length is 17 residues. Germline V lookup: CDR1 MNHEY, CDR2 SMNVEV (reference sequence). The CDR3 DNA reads TGTGCCAGCAATCCCGGGGGGGGGACTAGCGGGGGTAAGGAGCAGTTCTTC. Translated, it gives CASNPGGGTSGGKEQFF.

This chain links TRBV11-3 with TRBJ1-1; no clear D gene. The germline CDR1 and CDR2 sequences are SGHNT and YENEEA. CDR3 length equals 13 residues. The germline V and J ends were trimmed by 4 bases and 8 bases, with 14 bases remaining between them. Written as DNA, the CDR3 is TGTGCCAGCAGCTCAAGCACTTCCTCCGAAGCTTTCTTT. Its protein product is CASSSSTSSEAFF.

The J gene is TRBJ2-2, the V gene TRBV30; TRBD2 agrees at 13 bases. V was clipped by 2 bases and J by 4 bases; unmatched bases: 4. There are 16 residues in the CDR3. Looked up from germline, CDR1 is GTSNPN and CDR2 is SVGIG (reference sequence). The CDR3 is CAWSQGLAGSTGELFF. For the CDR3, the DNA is TGTGCCTGGAGTCAGGGACTAGCGGGGTCCACCGGGGAGCTGTTTTTT.

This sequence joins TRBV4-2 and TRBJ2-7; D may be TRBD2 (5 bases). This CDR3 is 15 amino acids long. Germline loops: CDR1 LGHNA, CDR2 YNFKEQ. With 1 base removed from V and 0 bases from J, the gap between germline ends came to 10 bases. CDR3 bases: TGTGCCAGCAGCCAAGGAGCTGGGAGCTCCTACGAGCAGTACTTC. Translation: CASSQGAGSSYEQYF.

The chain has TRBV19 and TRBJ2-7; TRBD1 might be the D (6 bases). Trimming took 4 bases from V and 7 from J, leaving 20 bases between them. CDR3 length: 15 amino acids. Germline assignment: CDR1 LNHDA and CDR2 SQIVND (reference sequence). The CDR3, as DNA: TGTGCCAGTAGTACCACTGAGGGGGTTTGGAGGGAGCAGTACTTC. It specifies CASSTTEGVWREQYF.

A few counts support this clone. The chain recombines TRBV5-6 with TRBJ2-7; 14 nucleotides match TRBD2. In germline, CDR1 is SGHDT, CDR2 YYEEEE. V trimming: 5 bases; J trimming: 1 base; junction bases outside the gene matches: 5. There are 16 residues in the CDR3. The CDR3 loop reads CASRGLAGVGSYEQYF. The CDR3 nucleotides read TGTGCCAGCAGGGGACTAGCGGGAGTAGGATCCTACGAGCAGTACTTC.

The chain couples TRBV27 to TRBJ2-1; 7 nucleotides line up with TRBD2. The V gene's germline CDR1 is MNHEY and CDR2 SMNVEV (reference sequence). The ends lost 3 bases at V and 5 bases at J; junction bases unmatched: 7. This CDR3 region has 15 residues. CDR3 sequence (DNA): TGTGCCAGCAGTTTCAGGCGGGAGTCGGACAATGAGCAGTTCTTC. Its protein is CASSFRRESDNEQFF.

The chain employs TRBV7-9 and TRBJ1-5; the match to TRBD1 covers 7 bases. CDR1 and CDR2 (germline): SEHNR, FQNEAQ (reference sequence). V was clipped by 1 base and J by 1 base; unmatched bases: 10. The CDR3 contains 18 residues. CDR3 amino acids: CASSLVGRQGVSNQPQHF. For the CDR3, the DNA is TGTGCCAGCAGCTTAGTGGGTAGGCAGGGGGTAAGCAATCAGCCCCAGCATTTT.

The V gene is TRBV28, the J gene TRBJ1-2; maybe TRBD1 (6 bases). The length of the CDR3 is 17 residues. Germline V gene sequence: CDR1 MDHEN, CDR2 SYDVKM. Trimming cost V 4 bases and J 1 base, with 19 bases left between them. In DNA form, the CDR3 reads TGTGCCAGCAGTTCTCTGGGGGCAGGGGTCCGTAACTATGGCTACACCTTC. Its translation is CASSSLGAGVRNYGYTF.

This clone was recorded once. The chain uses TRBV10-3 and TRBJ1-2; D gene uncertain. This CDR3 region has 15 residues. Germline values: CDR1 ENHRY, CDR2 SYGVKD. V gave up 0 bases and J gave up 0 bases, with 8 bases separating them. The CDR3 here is CAISESVATNYGYTF. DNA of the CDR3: TGTGCCATCAGTGAGTCGGTGGCCACTAACTATGGCTACACCTTC.

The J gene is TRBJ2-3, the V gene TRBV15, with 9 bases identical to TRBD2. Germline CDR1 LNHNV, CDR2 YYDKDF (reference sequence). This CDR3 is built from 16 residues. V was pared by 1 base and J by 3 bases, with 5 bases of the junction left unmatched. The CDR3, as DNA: TGTGCCACCAGCAGAGGCGGGGGGGCTTCGACAGATACGCAGTATTTT. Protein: CATSRGGGASTDTQYF.

Here the CDR3 reads CASSEGAGGYNEQFF. In nucleotides, the CDR3 is TGCGCCAGCAGTGAAGGGGCGGGAGGGTACAATGAGCAGTTCTTC. The gene calls are TRBV10-2 and TRBJ2-1; 9 bases align to TRBD2. The CDR3 loop spans 15 amino acids. Trimming took 3 bases from V and 4 from J; bases not matched to a gene: 4. Germline CDR1 WSHSY, CDR2 SAAADI.

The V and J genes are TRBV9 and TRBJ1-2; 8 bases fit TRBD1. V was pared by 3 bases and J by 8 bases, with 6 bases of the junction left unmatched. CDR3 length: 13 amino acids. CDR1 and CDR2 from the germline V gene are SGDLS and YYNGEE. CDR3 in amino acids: CASSADRAGGYTF. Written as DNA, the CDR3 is TGTGCCAGCAGCGCGGACAGGGCCGGAGGCTACACCTTC.

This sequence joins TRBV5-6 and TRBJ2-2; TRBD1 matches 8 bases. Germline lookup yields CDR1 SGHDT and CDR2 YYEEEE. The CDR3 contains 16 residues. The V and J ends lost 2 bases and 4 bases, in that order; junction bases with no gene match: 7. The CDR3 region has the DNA TGTGCCAGCAGCTTCAGGACAGGGTCGTCCACCGGGGAGCTGTTTTTT. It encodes CASSFRTGSSTGELFF.

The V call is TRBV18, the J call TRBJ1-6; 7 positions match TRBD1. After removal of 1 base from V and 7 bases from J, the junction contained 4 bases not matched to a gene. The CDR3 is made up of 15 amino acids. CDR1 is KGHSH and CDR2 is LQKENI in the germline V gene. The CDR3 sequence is CASSPLTGANSPLHF. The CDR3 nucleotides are TGTGCCAGCTCACCACTCACAGGGGCCAATTCACCCCTCCACTTT.